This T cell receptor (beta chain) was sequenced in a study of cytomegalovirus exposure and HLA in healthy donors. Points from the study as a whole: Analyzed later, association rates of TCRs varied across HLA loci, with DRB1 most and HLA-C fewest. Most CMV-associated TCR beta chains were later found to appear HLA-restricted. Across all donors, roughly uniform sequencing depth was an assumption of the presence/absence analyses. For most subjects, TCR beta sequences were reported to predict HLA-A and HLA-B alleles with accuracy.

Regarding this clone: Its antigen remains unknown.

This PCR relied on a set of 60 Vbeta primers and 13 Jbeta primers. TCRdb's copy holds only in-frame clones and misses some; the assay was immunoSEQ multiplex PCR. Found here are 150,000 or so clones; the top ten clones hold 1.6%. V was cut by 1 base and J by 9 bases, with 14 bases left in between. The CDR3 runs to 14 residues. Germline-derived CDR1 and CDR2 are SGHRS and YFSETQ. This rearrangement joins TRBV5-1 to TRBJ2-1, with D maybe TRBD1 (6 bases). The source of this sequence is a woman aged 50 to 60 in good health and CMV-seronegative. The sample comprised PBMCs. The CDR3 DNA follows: TGCGCCAGCAGCTTGTTTACAGGGTTGGCTGAGCAGTTCTTC. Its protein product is CASSLFTGLAEQFF.